This T cell receptor (beta chain) was obtained from a study of control samples from healthy donors and cancer patients. Profiled with immunoSEQ multiplex PCR; TCRdb holds only in-frame clones, not every one. The sample yields roughly 150,000 clones, approximately 88% seen once. In germline, CDR1 is LGHDT, CDR2 YNNKEL (reference sequence). This CDR3 is built from 17 residues. V lost 8 bases to trimming and J lost 0 bases; unmatched junction nucleotides: 11. The receptor was derived from a young man in good health. Input material: blood. V gene TRBV3-1 (or the pseudogene TRBV3-2) combines with J gene TRBJ2-7; TRBD2 matches at 12 bases. The CDR3 is CASGGLAGSSPSYEQYF. In DNA form, the CDR3 reads TGTGCCAGCGGCGGACTAGCGGGATCGAGCCCCTCCTACGAGCAGTACTTC.